This is a list of T cell receptor beta chains from one sample in a study of CD8 T cells in Susac syndrome. TCRdb re-called the immunoSEQ multiplex PCR reads with MiXCR, one entry per CDR3 protein. This table has around 170,000 distinct CDR3 sequences, 95% to 97% appearing once. The sequenced sample consisted of CD4+ T cells from PBMCs. These receptors were obtained from a human donor with Susac syndrome. CDR3s leave out the opening cysteine and the closing phenylalanine or tryptophan. Not every row has a clone size; where given, it reads once, few, many or a size class.

cdr3_length: 13
j_call: TRBJ1-6
clone_size: once
v_call: TRBV12-3/TRBV12-4
cdr3_aa: ASSSGSSYNSPLH

cdr3_length: 15
j_call: TRBJ2-7
clone_size: .
v_call: TRBV14
cdr3_aa: ASSQDVGLAGLGEQY

cdr3_length: 12
j_call: TRBJ1-2
clone_size: .
v_call: TRBV4-3
cdr3_aa: ASSQGGTGNAYT

cdr3_length: 13
j_call: TRBJ1-1
clone_size: .
v_call: TRBV29-1
cdr3_aa: SVRQDVGLNTEAF

cdr3_length: 12
j_call: TRBJ2-5
clone_size: .
v_call: TRBV28
cdr3_aa: ASSPARAGGDEY

cdr3_length: 10
j_call: TRBJ1-1
clone_size: once
v_call: TRBV30
cdr3_aa: AWATGGGGAF

cdr3_length: 13
j_call: TRBJ2-7
clone_size: .
v_call: TRBV11-2
cdr3_aa: ASSLRTGGSYEQY

cdr3_length: 9
j_call: TRBJ2-7
clone_size: .
v_call: TRBV20-1
cdr3_aa: SAATASEQY

cdr3_length: 12
j_call: TRBJ2-5
clone_size: .
v_call: TRBV29-1
cdr3_aa: SLVTTGKQETQY

cdr3_length: 9
j_call: TRBJ2-7
clone_size: once
v_call: TRBV29-1
cdr3_aa: SVGSPYEQY

cdr3_length: 11
j_call: TRBJ2-1
clone_size: .
v_call: TRBV2
cdr3_aa: ASSLTGGHEQF

cdr3_length: 13
j_call: TRBJ2-5
clone_size: .
v_call: TRBV9
cdr3_aa: ASSVDPGLQETQY

cdr3_length: 14
j_call: TRBJ1-3
clone_size: .
v_call: TRBV5-6
cdr3_aa: ASSRRELRAGNTIY

cdr3_length: 11
j_call: TRBJ1-1
clone_size: .
v_call: TRBV6-2/TRBV6-3
cdr3_aa: ASSYSISTEAF

cdr3_length: 11
j_call: TRBJ1-1
clone_size: .
v_call: TRBV5-1
cdr3_aa: ASSLGTGAEAF

cdr3_length: 12
j_call: TRBJ1-4
clone_size: .
v_call: TRBV7-2
cdr3_aa: ASSSAATNEKLF

cdr3_length: 13
j_call: TRBJ2-3
clone_size: .
v_call: TRBV29-1
cdr3_aa: SVEDRTGRLNTQY

cdr3_length: 12
j_call: TRBJ2-5
clone_size: once
v_call: TRBV28
cdr3_aa: ASRERTPPETQY

cdr3_length: 10
j_call: TRBJ2-3
clone_size: .
v_call: TRBV6-6
cdr3_aa: ATSSATDTQY

cdr3_length: 10
j_call: TRBJ1-1
clone_size: .
v_call: TRBV20-1
cdr3_aa: SADGQGTEAF